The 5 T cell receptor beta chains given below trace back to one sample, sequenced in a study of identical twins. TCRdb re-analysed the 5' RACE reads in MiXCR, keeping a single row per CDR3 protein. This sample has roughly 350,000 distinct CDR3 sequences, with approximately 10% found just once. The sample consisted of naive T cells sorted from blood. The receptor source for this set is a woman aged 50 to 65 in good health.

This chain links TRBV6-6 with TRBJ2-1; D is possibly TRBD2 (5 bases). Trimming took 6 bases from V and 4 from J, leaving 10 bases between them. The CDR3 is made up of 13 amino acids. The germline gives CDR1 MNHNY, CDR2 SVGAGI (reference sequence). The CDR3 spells CASSLLEYNEQFF. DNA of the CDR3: TGTGCCAGCAGCTTACTAGAGTACAATGAGCAGTTCTTC.

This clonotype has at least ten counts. CDR3 DNA sequence: TGTGCCAGCAGGGCGGGACAGGGATTCGGTGGCTACACCTTC. The encoded protein is CASRAGQGFGGYTF. V gene TRBV28 combines with J gene TRBJ1-2, with 9 bases matching TRBD1. Germline V lookup: CDR1 MDHEN, CDR2 SYDVKM. J lost 7 bases, V lost 6 bases, and 9 bases had no gene match. This CDR3 has 14 amino acids.

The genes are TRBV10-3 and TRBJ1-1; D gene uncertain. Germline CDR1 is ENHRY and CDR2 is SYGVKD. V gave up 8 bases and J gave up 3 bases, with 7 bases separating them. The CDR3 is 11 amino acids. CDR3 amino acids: CAIGRDTEAFF. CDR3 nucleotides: TGTGCCATCGGGCGGGACACTGAAGCTTTCTTT.

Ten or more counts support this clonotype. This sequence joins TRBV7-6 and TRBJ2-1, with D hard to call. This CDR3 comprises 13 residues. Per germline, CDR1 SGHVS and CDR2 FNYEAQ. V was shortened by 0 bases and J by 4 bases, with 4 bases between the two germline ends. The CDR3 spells CASSLARYNEQFF. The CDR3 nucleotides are TGTGCCAGCAGCTTAGCGAGGTACAATGAGCAGTTCTTC. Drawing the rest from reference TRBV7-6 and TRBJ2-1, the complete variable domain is GAGVSQSPRYKVTKRGQDVALRCDPISGHVSLYWYRQALGQGPEFLTYFNYEAQQDKSGLPNDRFSAERPEGSISTLTIQRTEQRDSAMYRCASSLARYNEQFFGPGTRLTVL.

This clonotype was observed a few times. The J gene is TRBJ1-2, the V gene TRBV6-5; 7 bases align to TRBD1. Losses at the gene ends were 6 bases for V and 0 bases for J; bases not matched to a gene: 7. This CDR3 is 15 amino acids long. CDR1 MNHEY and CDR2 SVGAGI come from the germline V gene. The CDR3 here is CASRSDRETNYGYTF. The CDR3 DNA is TGTGCCAGCAGATCCGACAGGGAAACTAACTATGGCTACACCTTC.